This T cell receptor beta chain originates from a study of shared clonotypes between healthy human individuals. Germline CDR1 is MNHEY and CDR2 is SMNVEV (reference sequence). CDR3 length: 15 residues. V shed 6 bases and J 4 bases; nucleotides not matched to a gene: 11. Naive CD8 cells lacked CD45RO and underwent positive selection for CCR7, leaving out terminally differentiated effector memory CD45RA+ cells. Clones were sequenced by immunoSEQ multiplex PCR, and TCRdb holds only the in-frame ones, with some missing. The table includes approximately 2,200,000 clones, about 93% detected once. The rearrangement uses TRBV27 and TRBJ2-7; 8 bases fit TRBD2. This TCR was sampled from a young man in good health. Some clones in this sample may be carry-over from other donors' samples. The source material was naive CD8+ T cells from PBMCs. The DNA of the CDR3 is TGTGCCAGCAGCCCACGGGGGGGCGTCTTATACGAGCAGTACTTC. Its translation: CASSPRGGVLYEQYF.